This T cell receptor beta chain was sequenced during a study of cytomegalovirus exposure and HLA in healthy donors. Whole-study findings and limits: In an earlier analysis, about 90% or about 30%: the productive usage of most TCR beta V segments.

Both 60 Vbeta primers and 13 Jbeta primers went into the PCR. Clones were sequenced by immunoSEQ multiplex PCR, and TCRdb holds only the in-frame ones, with some missing. Here the sample table reports about 72,000 clones. The germline gives CDR1 MNHNS, CDR2 SASEGT. J lost 8 bases, V lost 6 bases, and 6 bases had no gene match. CDR3 size: 13 residues. The donors gave bone marrow, and they were healthy. In the case of this clone: Its antigen is not known.

What was sequenced was PBMCs. This clonotype was obtained from a woman aged 40 to 49 in good health and CMV-seropositive. The rearrangement joins TRBV6-1 to TRBJ1-4, with TRBD1 matching 7 bases. The CDR3 reads CASRRDRVEKLFF. The CDR3, as DNA: TGTGCCAGCAGGAGAGACAGGGTCGAAAAACTGTTTTTT.